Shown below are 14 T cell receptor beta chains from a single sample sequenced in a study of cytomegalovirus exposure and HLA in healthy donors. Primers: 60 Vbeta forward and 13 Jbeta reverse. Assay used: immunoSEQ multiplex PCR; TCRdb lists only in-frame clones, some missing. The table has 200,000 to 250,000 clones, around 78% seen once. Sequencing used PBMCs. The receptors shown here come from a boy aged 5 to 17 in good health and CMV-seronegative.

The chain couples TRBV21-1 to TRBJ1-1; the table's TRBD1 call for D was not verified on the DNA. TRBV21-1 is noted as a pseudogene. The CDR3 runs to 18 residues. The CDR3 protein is CASSKEGGTGVFGTEAFF. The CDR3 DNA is TGTGCCAGCAGCAAAGAGGGCGGGACAGGTGTATTTGGCACTGAAGCTTTCTTT.

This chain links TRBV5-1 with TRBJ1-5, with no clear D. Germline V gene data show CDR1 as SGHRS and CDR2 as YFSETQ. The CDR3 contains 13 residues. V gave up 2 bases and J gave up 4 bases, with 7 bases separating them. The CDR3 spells CASSLLLNQPQHF. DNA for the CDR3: TGCGCCAGCAGCTTACTCTTGAATCAGCCCCAGCATTTT.

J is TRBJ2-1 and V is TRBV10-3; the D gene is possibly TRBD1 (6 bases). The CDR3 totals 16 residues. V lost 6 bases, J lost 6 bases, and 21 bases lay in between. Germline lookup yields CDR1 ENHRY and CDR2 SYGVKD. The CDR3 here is CAISPVGATNSNEQFF. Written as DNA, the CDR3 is TGTGCCATCAGCCCTGTGGGGGCCACTAACAGCAATGAGCAGTTCTTC.

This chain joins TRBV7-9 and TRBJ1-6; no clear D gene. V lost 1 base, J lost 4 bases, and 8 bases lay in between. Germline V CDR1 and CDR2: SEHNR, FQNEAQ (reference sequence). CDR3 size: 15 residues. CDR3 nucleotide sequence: TGTGCCAGCAGCTTAGATCCCATTTATAATTCACCCCTCCACTTT. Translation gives CASSLDPIYNSPLHF.

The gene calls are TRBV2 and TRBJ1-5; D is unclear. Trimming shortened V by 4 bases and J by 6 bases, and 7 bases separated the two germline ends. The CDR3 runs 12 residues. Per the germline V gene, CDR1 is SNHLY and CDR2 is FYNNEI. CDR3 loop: CASSVEGQPQHF. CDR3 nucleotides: TGTGCCAGCAGTGTTGAGGGTCAGCCCCAGCATTTT.

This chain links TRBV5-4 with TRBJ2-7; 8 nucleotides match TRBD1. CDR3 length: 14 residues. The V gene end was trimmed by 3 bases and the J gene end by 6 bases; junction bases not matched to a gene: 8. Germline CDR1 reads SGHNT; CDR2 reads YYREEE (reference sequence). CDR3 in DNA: TGTGCCAGCAGCTCTAGGACAGGGCAAGGCGAGCAGTACTTC. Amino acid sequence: CASSSRTGQGEQYF.

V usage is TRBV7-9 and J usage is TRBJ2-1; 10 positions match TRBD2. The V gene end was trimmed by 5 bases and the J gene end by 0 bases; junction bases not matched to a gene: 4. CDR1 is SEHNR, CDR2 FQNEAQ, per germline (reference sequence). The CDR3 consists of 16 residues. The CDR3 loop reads CASSIPSGSSYNEQFF. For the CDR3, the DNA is TGTGCCAGCAGCATACCTAGCGGGAGCTCCTACAATGAGCAGTTCTTC.

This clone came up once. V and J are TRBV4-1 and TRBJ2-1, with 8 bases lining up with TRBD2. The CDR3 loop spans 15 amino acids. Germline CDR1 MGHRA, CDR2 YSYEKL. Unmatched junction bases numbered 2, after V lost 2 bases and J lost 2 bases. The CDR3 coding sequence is TGCGCCAGCAGCCAATGGCGGGAGGCCTACAATGAGCAGTTCTTC. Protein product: CASSQWREAYNEQFF.

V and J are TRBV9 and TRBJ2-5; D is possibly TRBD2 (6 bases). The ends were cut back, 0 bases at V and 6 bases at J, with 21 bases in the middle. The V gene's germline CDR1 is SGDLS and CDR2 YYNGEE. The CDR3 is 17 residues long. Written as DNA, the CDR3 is TGTGCCAGCAGCGTAGGAGGGACTTCGAGTTTCAGAAAGACCCAGTACTTC. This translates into CASSVGGTSSFRKTQYF.

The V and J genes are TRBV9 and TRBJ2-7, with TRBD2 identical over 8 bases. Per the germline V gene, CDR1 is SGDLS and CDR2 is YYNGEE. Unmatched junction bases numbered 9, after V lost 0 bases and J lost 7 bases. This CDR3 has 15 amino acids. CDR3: CASSVGLASLEEQYF. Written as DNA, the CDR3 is TGTGCCAGCAGCGTAGGACTAGCGAGCCTCGAAGAGCAGTACTTC. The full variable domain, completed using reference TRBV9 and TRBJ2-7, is DSGVTQTPKHLITATGQRVTLRCSPRSGDLSVYWYQQSLDQGLQFLIQYYNGEERAKGNILERFSAQQFPDLHSELNLSSLELGDSALYFCASSVGLASLEEQYFGPGTRLTVT.

The CDR3 sequence is CASSIPAGGGTEAFF. The DNA for the CDR3 is TGTGCCAGCAGTATACCGGCGGGGGGAGGGACTGAAGCTTTCTTT. The genes are TRBV6-5 and TRBJ1-1; the D gene is possibly TRBD1 (5 bases). The CDR3 is made up of 15 amino acids. CDR1 and CDR2 from the germline V gene are MNHEY and SVGAGI. V lost 5 bases and J lost 5, with 18 bases in between.

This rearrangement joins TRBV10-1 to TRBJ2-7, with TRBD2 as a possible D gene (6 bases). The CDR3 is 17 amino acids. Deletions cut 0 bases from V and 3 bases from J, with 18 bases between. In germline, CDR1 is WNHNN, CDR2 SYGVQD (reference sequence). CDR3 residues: CASSESGGSGRNYEQYF. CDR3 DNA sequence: TGCGCCAGCAGTGAGTCCGGTGGGTCCGGGAGAAACTACGAGCAGTACTTC.

The DNA of the CDR3 is TGTGCCTGGAGTGTATCAGGGATCTATGGCTACACCTTC. It is translated as CAWSVSGIYGYTF. The chain links TRBV30 to TRBJ1-2; D possibly corresponds to TRBD1 (5 bases). CDR3 length: 13 residues. Trimming removed 0 bases from V and 4 bases from J, with 9 bases in between. CDR1 and CDR2 (germline): GTSNPN, SVGIG (reference sequence). The entire variable domain, with the rest obtained from reference TRBV30 and TRBJ1-2, is as follows: SQTIHQWPATLVQPVGSPLSLECTVEGTSNPNLYWYRQAAGRGLQLLFYSVGIGQISSEVPQNLSASRPQDRQFILSSKKLLLSDSGFYLCAWSVSGIYGYTFGSGTRLTVV.

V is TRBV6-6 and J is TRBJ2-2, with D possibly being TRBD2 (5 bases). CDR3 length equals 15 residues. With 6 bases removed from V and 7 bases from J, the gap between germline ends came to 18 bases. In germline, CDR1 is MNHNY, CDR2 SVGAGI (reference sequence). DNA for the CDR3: TGTGCCAGCAGCCTCGGAGGCCTCTACAGCGGGGAGCTGTTTTTT. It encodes CASSLGGLYSGELFF.